These T cell receptor beta chains were read from a single sample in a study of shared clonotypes between healthy human individuals. This table comes from immunoSEQ multiplex PCR, and its TCRdb copy is limited to in-frame clones, with some not included. The sample gives about 1.1 million clones, 70% to 80% of which show up once; 0.5% to 0.6% is in the top ten. The sequencing input was memory CD4+ T cells from PBMCs. Receptors were obtained from a man aged 18 to 29 in good health. Some clones in this sample may be carry-over from other donors' samples. The CDR3 runs from the conserved cysteine through the conserved F or W. Fields, in order: clone size, J gene, D gene, V gene, CDR3 protein, CDR3 DNA. The D gene is left open where the match is weak. Some rows have no size entry. The others give once, few or many, or a class for an expanded clone.

abundance: once
j_gene: TRBJ2-7
d_gene: -
v_gene: TRBV5-1
CDR3aa: CASSGVRVTGEGYEQYF
CDR3nt: TGCGCCAGCAGCGGGGTGAGGGTCACGGGTGAGGGCTACGAGCAGTACTTC

abundance: -
j_gene: TRBJ1-4
d_gene: -
v_gene: TRBV4-3
CDR3aa: CASSQQGVRATNEKLFF
CDR3nt: TGCGCCAGCAGCCAGCAAGGTGTCAGGGCAACTAATGAAAAACTGTTTTTT

abundance: -
j_gene: TRBJ2-3
d_gene: -
v_gene: TRBV6-5
CDR3aa: CASSYSGHRTDTQYF
CDR3nt: TGTGCCAGCAGTTACTCGGGACACCGCACAGATACGCAGTATTTT

abundance: many
j_gene: TRBJ1-1
d_gene: -
v_gene: TRBV27
CDR3aa: CASSLGVGLEAFF
CDR3nt: TGTGCCAGCAGTTTAGGGGTAGGGCTTGAAGCTTTCTTT

abundance: once
j_gene: TRBJ2-7
d_gene: -
v_gene: TRBV6-5
CDR3aa: CASSYSPFTYEQYF
CDR3nt: TGTGCCAGCAGTTACTCGCCCTTCACCTACGAGCAGTACTTC

abundance: -
j_gene: TRBJ1-1
d_gene: -
v_gene: TRBV28
CDR3aa: CASSLEAGVAEAFF
CDR3nt: TGTGCCAGCAGTTTAGAGGCAGGGGTCGCTGAAGCTTTCTTT

abundance: few
j_gene: TRBJ2-4
d_gene: TRBD1
v_gene: TRBV5-1
CDR3aa: CASSVGQGDIQYF
CDR3nt: TGCGCCAGCAGCGTCGGACAGGGCGACATTCAGTACTTC

abundance: -
j_gene: TRBJ2-2
d_gene: TRBD2
v_gene: TRBV10-3
CDR3aa: CAIRGASGTYTGELFF
CDR3nt: TGTGCCATCCGGGGGGCTAGCGGGACCTACACCGGGGAGCTGTTTTTT

abundance: -
j_gene: TRBJ2-2
d_gene: -
v_gene: TRBV12-2
CDR3aa: CASRRSGRVLFGTGELFF
CDR3nt: TGTGCAAGTCGCCGGAGCGGGAGAGTACTCTTTGGCACCGGGGAGCTGTTTTTT

abundance: -
j_gene: TRBJ2-5
d_gene: TRBD1
v_gene: TRBV19
CDR3aa: CASSRQGGQETQYF
CDR3nt: TGTGCCAGTAGTCGACAGGGGGGGCAAGAGACCCAGTACTTC

abundance: -
j_gene: TRBJ2-3
d_gene: -
v_gene: TRBV7-2
CDR3aa: CASSLRQTGTDTQYF
CDR3nt: TGTGCCAGCAGCTTACGACAGACAGGCACAGATACGCAGTATTTT

abundance: -
j_gene: TRBJ2-1
d_gene: -
v_gene: TRBV28
CDR3aa: CASSSLPGDRHGEQFF
CDR3nt: TGTGCCAGCAGTTCCCTGCCGGGAGACAGACACGGTGAGCAGTTCTTC

abundance: -
j_gene: TRBJ2-7
d_gene: -
v_gene: TRBV6-1
CDR3aa: CASRESGSGPEQYF
CDR3nt: TGTGCCAGCAGGGAATCCGGGTCAGGCCCCGAGCAGTACTTC

abundance: -
j_gene: TRBJ2-1
d_gene: TRBD2
v_gene: TRBV7-7
CDR3aa: CASSPGGGYNEQFF
CDR3nt: TGTGCCAGCAGCCCCGGCGGGGGCTACAATGAGCAGTTCTTC

abundance: -
j_gene: TRBJ2-5
d_gene: -
v_gene: TRBV5-1
CDR3aa: CASSPWTLGEQYF
CDR3nt: TGCGCCAGCAGCCCATGGACCCTCGGAGAGCAGTACTTC

abundance: -
j_gene: TRBJ1-3
d_gene: -
v_gene: TRBV29-1
CDR3aa: CSVDLGRFSGNTIYF
CDR3nt: TGCAGCGTTGATCTGGGACGGTTCTCTGGAAACACCATATATTTT

abundance: once
j_gene: TRBJ2-1
d_gene: -
v_gene: TRBV28
CDR3aa: CASSLLHEQFF
CDR3nt: TGTGCCAGCAGTTTATTGCATGAGCAGTTCTTC

abundance: -
j_gene: TRBJ2-3
d_gene: TRBD2
v_gene: TRBV5-1
CDR3aa: CASSLEGPSGRRTDTQYF
CDR3nt: TGCGCCAGCAGCTTGGAAGGGCCTAGCGGGAGGAGGACAGATACGCAGTATTTT

abundance: -
j_gene: TRBJ2-3
d_gene: TRBD2
v_gene: TRBV10-2
CDR3aa: CASSSGRAPDTQYF
CDR3nt: TGCGCCAGCAGCAGCGGGAGGGCCCCAGATACGCAGTATTTT

abundance: few
j_gene: TRBJ1-5
d_gene: -
v_gene: TRBV2
CDR3aa: CASRRSRDQPQHF
CDR3nt: TGTGCCAGCAGGAGGAGCAGGGACCAGCCCCAGCATTTT

abundance: -
j_gene: TRBJ2-7
d_gene: -
v_gene: TRBV7-3
CDR3aa: CASSLAQAGASYEQYF
CDR3nt: TGTGCCAGCAGCTTAGCGCAGGCTGGGGCCTCCTACGAGCAGTACTTC

abundance: few
j_gene: TRBJ1-4
d_gene: -
v_gene: TRBV5-1
CDR3aa: CASSLEGEQKLFF
CDR3nt: TGCGCCAGCAGCTTGGAAGGCGAGCAAAAACTGTTTTTT

abundance: -
j_gene: TRBJ2-7
d_gene: -
v_gene: TRBV10-3
CDR3aa: CAISTQTGSYEQYF
CDR3nt: TGTGCCATCAGTACGCAGACAGGTTCCTACGAGCAGTACTTC

abundance: -
j_gene: TRBJ2-1
d_gene: -
v_gene: TRBV5-1
CDR3aa: CASSPTSGGVYNEQFF
CDR3nt: TGCGCCAGCAGCCCGACCAGCGGAGGAGTTTACAATGAGCAGTTCTTC

abundance: -
j_gene: TRBJ2-5
d_gene: -
v_gene: TRBV30
CDR3aa: CAWSGQWRETQYF
CDR3nt: TGTGCCTGGAGTGGCCAGTGGCGGGAGACCCAGTACTTC

abundance: -
j_gene: TRBJ2-6
d_gene: -
v_gene: TRBV7-3
CDR3aa: CASSRDGANVLTF
CDR3nt: TGTGCCAGCAGTCGCGACGGGGCCAACGTCCTGACTTTC

abundance: -
j_gene: TRBJ1-2
d_gene: -
v_gene: TRBV5-4
CDR3aa: CASSLDPRVYGYTF
CDR3nt: TGTGCCAGCAGCTTGGATCCTCGGGTCTATGGCTACACCTTC

abundance: once
j_gene: TRBJ1-3
d_gene: -
v_gene: TRBV4-1
CDR3aa: CASSARDRTISGNTIYF
CDR3nt: TGCGCCAGCAGCGCCCGTGACAGGACGATCTCTGGAAACACCATATATTTT

abundance: -
j_gene: TRBJ2-1
d_gene: TRBD2
v_gene: TRBV5-1
CDR3aa: CASSSSGRAQFEQFF
CDR3nt: TGCGCCAGCAGCTCTAGCGGGAGGGCCCAGTTTGAGCAGTTCTTC

abundance: -
j_gene: TRBJ2-2
d_gene: TRBD1
v_gene: TRBV5-1
CDR3aa: CASSRTGGSNTGELFF
CDR3nt: TGCGCCAGCAGCCGGACAGGGGGTTCGAACACCGGGGAGCTGTTTTTT

abundance: -
j_gene: TRBJ2-7
d_gene: TRBD2
v_gene: TRBV5-1
CDR3aa: CASSLATSRGRKSSYEQYF
CDR3nt: TGCGCCAGCAGCTTGGCGACTAGCCGAGGAAGAAAAAGCTCCTACGAGCAGTACTTC

abundance: -
j_gene: TRBJ1-5
d_gene: -
v_gene: TRBV27
CDR3aa: CASSLARGGDQPQHF
CDR3nt: TGTGCCAGCAGTTTGGCCCGGGGGGGGGATCAGCCCCAGCATTTT

abundance: -
j_gene: TRBJ2-2
d_gene: TRBD1
v_gene: TRBV11-3
CDR3aa: CASSLRQGPTGELFF
CDR3nt: TGTGCCAGCAGCTTAAGACAGGGACCCACCGGGGAGCTGTTTTTT

abundance: -
j_gene: TRBJ1-2
d_gene: TRBD1
v_gene: TRBV10-3
CDR3aa: CAISGQGADYTF
CDR3nt: TGTGCCATCAGTGGACAGGGCGCCGACTACACCTTC

abundance: many
j_gene: TRBJ1-2
d_gene: -
v_gene: TRBV27
CDR3aa: CASSLTGYYGYTF
CDR3nt: TGTGCCAGCAGTCTCACAGGGTACTATGGCTACACCTTC

abundance: -
j_gene: TRBJ2-5
d_gene: -
v_gene: TRBV6-5
CDR3aa: CASSTGGEQYF
CDR3nt: TGTGCCAGCTCCACGGGTGGTGAGCAGTACTTC

abundance: once
j_gene: TRBJ1-1
d_gene: -
v_gene: TRBV28
CDR3aa: CASSPSGSRQAFF
CDR3nt: TGTGCCAGCAGTCCCTCGGGGAGTCGGCAGGCTTTCTTT

abundance: few
j_gene: TRBJ2-3
d_gene: -
v_gene: TRBV28
CDR3aa: CASSPPSGTDTQYF
CDR3nt: TGTGCCAGCAGTCCCCCTTCGGGAACAGATACGCAGTATTTT

abundance: -
j_gene: TRBJ2-5
d_gene: -
v_gene: TRBV9
CDR3aa: CASSPRTAGVETQYF
CDR3nt: TGTGCCAGCAGCCCCCGGACGGCCGGAGTAGAGACCCAGTACTTC

abundance: -
j_gene: TRBJ2-7
d_gene: -
v_gene: TRBV5-8
CDR3aa: CASSLRGAGSYEQYF
CDR3nt: TGTGCCAGCAGCTTGCGGGGGGCCGGATCCTACGAGCAGTACTTC

abundance: -
j_gene: TRBJ1-2
d_gene: TRBD1
v_gene: TRBV5-1
CDR3aa: CASSWQQGARGYTF
CDR3nt: TGCGCCAGCAGCTGGCAACAGGGGGCGCGTGGCTACACCTTC

abundance: once
j_gene: TRBJ1-1
d_gene: -
v_gene: TRBV7-2
CDR3aa: CASSLLGTEAFF
CDR3nt: TGTGCCAGCAGCTTATTGGGCACTGAAGCTTTCTTT

abundance: -
j_gene: TRBJ2-7
d_gene: TRBD2
v_gene: TRBV29-1
CDR3aa: CSGSDSGSSYEQYF
CDR3nt: TGCAGCGGGTCGGACAGCGGGAGCTCCTACGAGCAGTACTTC

abundance: once
j_gene: TRBJ2-2
d_gene: TRBD2
v_gene: TRBV9
CDR3aa: CASSRGGNTGELFF
CDR3nt: TGTGCCAGCTCCCGGGGGGGGAACACCGGGGAGCTGTTTTTT

abundance: once
j_gene: TRBJ2-5
d_gene: -
v_gene: TRBV21-1
CDR3aa: CASSKQRGQAQYF
CDR3nt: TGTGCCAGCAGCAAGCAGCGGGGACAGGCCCAGTACTTC

abundance: few
j_gene: TRBJ2-3
d_gene: TRBD2
v_gene: TRBV7-2
CDR3aa: CASSLVGLAGPDTQYF
CDR3nt: TGTGCCAGCAGCTTAGTGGGGCTAGCGGGACCAGATACGCAGTATTTT

abundance: -
j_gene: TRBJ2-1
d_gene: TRBD1
v_gene: TRBV5-1
CDR3aa: CASSLGRDRYNNEQFF
CDR3nt: TGCGCCAGCAGCTTGGGCCGGGACAGGTACAACAATGAGCAGTTCTTC

abundance: -
j_gene: TRBJ1-3
d_gene: TRBD1
v_gene: TRBV30
CDR3aa: CAWGQGADGNTIYF
CDR3nt: TGTGCCTGGGGACAGGGGGCAGATGGAAACACCATATATTTT

abundance: -
j_gene: TRBJ1-2
d_gene: -
v_gene: TRBV4-3
CDR3aa: CASSQDRGMEDYGYTF
CDR3nt: TGCGCCAGCAGCCAAGATCGGGGGATGGAGGACTATGGCTACACCTTC

abundance: -
j_gene: TRBJ2-6
d_gene: TRBD1
v_gene: TRBV5-1
CDR3aa: CASSFSGQGPSGANVLTF
CDR3nt: TGCGCCAGCAGCTTTTCCGGACAGGGACCCTCTGGGGCCAACGTCCTGACTTTC

abundance: -
j_gene: TRBJ2-5
d_gene: TRBD2
v_gene: TRBV30
CDR3aa: CAWTPGLAGVETQYF
CDR3nt: TGTGCCTGGACCCCGGGACTAGCGGGTGTAGAGACCCAGTACTTC

abundance: -
j_gene: TRBJ1-4
d_gene: -
v_gene: TRBV30
CDR3aa: CAWSVLGGFYNEKLFF
CDR3nt: TGTGCCTGGAGTGTACTCGGGGGCTTTTATAATGAAAAACTGTTTTTT

abundance: few
j_gene: TRBJ1-1
d_gene: -
v_gene: TRBV30
CDR3aa: CAWSGSGTVRTEAFF
CDR3nt: TGTGCCTGGAGTGGTTCGGGGACTGTAAGGACTGAAGCTTTCTTT

abundance: -
j_gene: TRBJ2-7
d_gene: -
v_gene: TRBV7-9
CDR3aa: CASSMAYEQYF
CDR3nt: TGTGCCAGCAGCATGGCCTACGAGCAGTACTTC

abundance: few
j_gene: TRBJ2-2
d_gene: -
v_gene: TRBV5-1
CDR3aa: CASSLTSLDTGELFF
CDR3nt: TGCGCCAGCAGCTTGACTAGTCTGGACACCGGGGAGCTGTTTTTT

abundance: once
j_gene: TRBJ2-3
d_gene: TRBD2
v_gene: TRBV5-7
CDR3aa: CASSFAGGGDTQYF
CDR3nt: TGTGCCAGCAGCTTTGCGGGAGGAGGCGATACGCAGTATTTT

abundance: -
j_gene: TRBJ2-2
d_gene: -
v_gene: TRBV7-2
CDR3aa: CASSLFSRTNLGELFF
CDR3nt: TGTGCCAGCAGCTTGTTTTCCCGGACCAACCTCGGGGAGCTGTTTTTT

abundance: -
j_gene: TRBJ1-1
d_gene: -
v_gene: TRBV23-1
CDR3aa: CATDDRHTEAFF
CDR3nt: TGCGCCACCGATGACAGACACACTGAAGCTTTCTTT

abundance: many
j_gene: TRBJ2-5
d_gene: -
v_gene: TRBV29-1
CDR3aa: CSVGQQGNQETQYF
CDR3nt: TGCAGCGTTGGCCAGCAGGGCAACCAAGAGACCCAGTACTTC

abundance: -
j_gene: TRBJ1-2
d_gene: TRBD1
v_gene: TRBV10-3
CDR3aa: CAISEGRTGGSLYGYTF
CDR3nt: TGTGCCATCAGTGAGGGCAGGACAGGGGGCTCGCTCTATGGCTACACCTTC